These 9 T cell receptor beta chains came from one sample sequenced in a study of cytomegalovirus exposure and HLA in healthy donors. The study ran its PCR with 60 Vbeta and 13 Jbeta primers. The protocol was immunoSEQ multiplex PCR, while the TCRdb copy is restricted to in-frame clones and leaves out a portion. The sample records approximately 160,000 clones, 65% to 70% being singletons. The material sequenced was PBMCs. The receptors stem from a woman under 30 in good health and CMV-seropositive.

CDR3 nucleotides: TGTGCCAGCAGTTTCCGTCAGACTAGGGTCGCTCAGTACTTC. This sequence encodes CASSFRQTRVAQYF. The genes are TRBV28 and TRBJ2-4; D is perhaps TRBD2 (6 bases). V lost 3 bases, J lost 12 bases, and 18 bases lay in between. The CDR3 consists of 14 residues. Germline V lookup: CDR1 MDHEN, CDR2 SYDVKM.

The rearrangement joins TRBV4-3 to TRBJ1-2, with TRBD1 as a possible D gene (6 bases). The CDR3 is made up of 13 amino acids. CDR1 and CDR2 from the germline V gene are LGHNA and YSLEER. Trimming cost V 2 bases and J 8 bases, with 12 bases left between them. The DNA for the CDR3 is TGCGCCAGCAGCCAAACAGGGTCGTTGGGCTACACCTTC. This codes for CASSQTGSLGYTF.

This rearrangement joins TRBV5-4 to TRBJ1-1; D is undetermined. The CDR3 has 15 residues. Deletions cut 4 bases from V and 6 bases from J, with 19 bases between. CDR1 is SGHNT, CDR2 YYREEE, per germline (reference sequence). The CDR3 DNA is TGTGCCAGCAGCCCGTCGTGGGTTAGACGGGCTGAAGCTTTCTTT. Translated: CASSPSWVRRAEAFF. Complete variable domain (other parts from reference TRBV5-4 and TRBJ1-1): ETGVTQSPTHLIKTRGQQVTLRCSSQSGHNTVSWYQQALGQGPQFIFQYYREEENGRGNFPPRFSGLQFPNYSSELNVNALELDDSALYLCASSPSWVRRAEAFFGQGTRLTVV.

This chain joins TRBV5-4 and TRBJ2-7; possibly TRBD2 for D (6 bases). The length of the CDR3 is 17 residues. Germline assignment: CDR1 SGHNT and CDR2 YYREEE (reference sequence). The ends were cut back, 0 bases at V and 2 bases at J, with 18 bases in the middle. The CDR3 nucleotides read TGTGCCAGCAGCTTGGCCCCGGGGGTGGGGGACCCCTACGAGCAGTACTTC. The encoded protein is CASSLAPGVGDPYEQYF.

J is TRBJ2-7 and V is TRBV19; TRBD2 matches 8 bases. This CDR3 region has 14 residues. Germline V CDR1 and CDR2: LNHDA, SQIVND (reference sequence). V lost 5 bases to trimming and J lost 3 bases; unmatched junction nucleotides: 6. The CDR3 sequence: CASSRGGDLYEQYF. The CDR3 DNA sequence: TGTGCCAGTAGTCGGGGGGGGGATCTCTACGAGCAGTACTTC. The full variable domain, in which reference TRBV19 and TRBJ2-7 provide the parts outside the CDR3, is DGGITQSPKYLFRKEGQNVTLSCEQNLNHDAMYWYRQDPGQGLRLIYYSQIVNDFQKGDIAEGYSVSREKKESFPLTVTSAQKNPTAFYLCASSRGGDLYEQYFGPGTRLTVT.

The rearrangement joins TRBV6-1 to TRBJ1-1, with TRBD1 as a possible D gene (5 bases). The V gene lost 0 bases and the J gene lost 11 bases, with 19 bases spanning the gap. From germline, CDR1 is MNHNS and CDR2 SASEGT. This CDR3 spans 15 amino acids. CDR3 sequence reads: CASSEAAAGTDPAFF. DNA for the CDR3: TGTGCCAGCAGTGAAGCAGCGGCGGGGACGGACCCTGCTTTCTTT.

The V call is TRBV15, the J call TRBJ1-1, with D hard to call. CDR1 is LNHNV, CDR2 YYDKDF, per germline (reference sequence). CDR3 size: 13 residues. Trimming removed 8 bases at V and 3 bases at J, with 13 bases between. Here the CDR3 DNA reads TGTGCCACCTCCGAACCGCGGGACACTGAAGCTTTCTTT. The encoded protein is CATSEPRDTEAFF.

The gene calls are TRBV4-3 and TRBJ1-2; D is possibly TRBD1 (5 bases). Germline V lookup: CDR1 LGHNA, CDR2 YSLEER. The CDR3 length is 17 residues. V lost 0 bases and J 6 bases, leaving 20 bases between the germline ends. The CDR3 bases are TGCGCCAGCAGCCAAGATGGGGGTGGGTGGGAGGCTAATGGCTACACCTTC. It specifies CASSQDGGGWEANGYTF.

The gene calls are TRBV7-8 and TRBJ1-4, with TRBD1 matching over 8 bases. Germline V gene data show CDR1 as SGHVS and CDR2 as FQNEAQ. The CDR3 runs 15 residues. V shed 2 bases, J shed 4 bases, and the junction held 3 bases outside the gene matches. The chain's CDR3 is CASSLTGQDNEKLFF. In nucleotides, the CDR3 is TGTGCCAGCAGCTTAACGGGACAGGATAATGAAAAACTGTTTTTT.